This T cell receptor (beta chain) was recorded in a study of CD8 T cells in ankylosing spondylitis. Whole-study findings and limits: It was reported that disease-linked clones were significantly enriched in matched ankylosing spondylitis synovial fluid. What seemed typical of ankylosing spondylitis blood was a TCR beta motif built from eight highly homologous variants. Reactive arthritis synovial fluid and blood previously showed some of these motif variants.

Turning to this clonotype: What it binds is not known.

With molecular barcodes, quantitative 5'-RACE was used to make the TCR beta libraries. TCRdb reprocessed the 5' RACE reads with MiXCR, giving one entry per CDR3 protein. The sample records some 250,000 distinct CDR3 sequences, about 11% being singletons. The clonotype was recovered from a male donor with ankylosing spondylitis or in good health (not recorded which). Sequencing used blood, either unsorted or a sorted T cell fraction (not recorded which).

CDR3 in DNA: TGTGCCAGCAGTGATTTGGTAGCGGGGGTAGAGCAGTACTTC. Translating it yields CASSDLVAGVEQYF. This sequence joins TRBV2 and TRBJ2-7, with TRBD2 matching over 9 bases. CDR1 is SNHLY, CDR2 FYNNEI, per germline. This CDR3 has 14 amino acids. After removal of 3 bases from V and 7 bases from J, the junction contained 7 bases not matched to a gene.